Sequencing of this TCR beta chain was carried out in a study of T cell responses to AZD1222 COVID-19 vaccine. There are 14 residues in the CDR3. The germline V gene encodes CDR1 LGHDT and CDR2 YNNKEL (reference sequence). V lost 1 base and J 2 bases, leaving 8 bases between the germline ends. The protocol was immunoSEQ multiplex PCR, while the TCRdb copy is restricted to in-frame clones and leaves out a portion. The sample consists of fewer than 150,000 clones, 70% to 90% of them appearing once. This clone was counted a single time. Specimen: peripheral blood, collected 28 days after the second AZD1222 dose. The clonotype was recovered from an adult who received the AZD1222 COVID-19 vaccine. This chain links TRBV3-1 (or the pseudogene TRBV3-2) with TRBJ1-2; the D is unclear. The DNA of the CDR3 is TGTGCCAGCAGCCAAGGTCGGAACAACTATGGCTACACCTTC. It is translated as CASSQGRNNYGYTF.